The TCR beta chain under discussion was sequenced for a study of T-cell reconstitution after alpha-beta-depleted transplantation in children. The TCRbeta library was prepared with unique molecular identifiers. TCRdb independently ran MiXCR on the PCR reads; one entry per CDR3 protein. The sample gives 420,000 or so distinct CDR3 sequences, roughly a tenth of which show up once; 4.5% to 6.5% is in the top ten. The CDR3 is made up of 16 amino acids. Per germline, CDR1 SGHNT and CDR2 YYREEE (reference sequence). V lost 4 bases and J lost 3, with 19 bases in between. The sample here was PBMCs from the stem cell graft donor, taken from the stem cell graft. This clonotype was sampled from a human donor who donated a stem cell graft to a child with acute myeloid leukemia. J is TRBJ1-1 and V is TRBV5-4; D ambiguous. This CDR3 reads CASSPAFEGKHTEAFF. The CDR3 bases are TGTGCCAGCAGCCCCGCATTTGAGGGAAAGCACACTGAAGCTTTCTTT.